This is a list of T cell receptor beta chains from one sample in a study of T cells in Graves' hyperthyroidism and ophthalmopathy. Via MiXCR, TCRdb re-called the multiplex PCR reads, giving one row per CDR3 protein. The sample lists around 200,000 distinct CDR3 sequences; around 18% were seen once. Sequencing input: blood. The origin of the receptors is a man aged 35 to 55 with Graves' hyperthyroidism. The CDR3 runs from the conserved cysteine through the conserved F or W. D genes are given only for firm matches. Where a row states a size, it is once, few, many or the class of an expanded clone; other rows omit it.

-,TRBJ2-1,many,TRBV7-3,CASRRDPRSEQFF,TGTGCCAGCAGACGCGACCCTAGGAGTGAGCAGTTCTTC
-,TRBJ2-2,many,TRBV6-1,CASRTGTRGAGELFF,TGTGCCAGCAGGACCGGGACCCGCGGTGCCGGGGAGCTGTTTTTT
-,TRBJ1-1,many,TRBV27,CASSRWAKGTEAFF,TGTGCCAGCAGCCGATGGGCCAAGGGGACTGAAGCTTTCTTT
-,TRBJ1-1,-,TRBV5-1,CASSIGANTEAFF,TGCGCCAGCAGCATAGGGGCTAACACTGAAGCTTTCTTT
TRBD2,TRBJ2-3,many,TRBV20-1,CSARETGGLAGVTDTQYF,TGCAGTGCTAGAGAAACTGGAGGTCTAGCGGGGGTCACAGATACGCAGTATTTT
-,TRBJ2-5,many,TRBV6-5,CASSYQPGVETQYF,TGTGCCAGCAGTTACCAACCGGGTGTAGAGACCCAGTACTTC
-,TRBJ1-6,-,TRBV7-9,CASSLPYLDSPLHF,TGTGCCAGCAGCTTACCGTACCTTGATTCACCCCTCCACTTT
TRBD2,TRBJ2-3,-,TRBV11-2,CASSRAGGRARRADTQYF,TGTGCCAGCAGTCGCGCGGGGGGTCGGGCTCGTCGGGCAGATACGCAGTATTTT
-,TRBJ2-3,many,TRBV18,CASSPPSNLPDTQYF,TGTGCCAGCTCACCACCCTCGAATCTCCCGGATACGCAGTATTTT
-,TRBJ1-2,few,TRBV12-3/TRBV12-4,CASSTSQWGVNYGYTF,TGTGCCAGCAGCACGTCACAATGGGGGGTAAACTATGGCTACACCTTC
TRBD1,TRBJ1-5,-,TRBV7-2,CASSLERGGQGHQPQHF,TGTGCCAGCAGCTTAGAAAGGGGTGGACAGGGCCATCAGCCCCAGCATTTT
TRBD2,TRBJ2-7,many,TRBV27,CARKLAGVEQYF,TGTGCCAGGAAACTAGCGGGGGTGGAGCAGTACTTC
TRBD1,TRBJ2-7,many,TRBV27,CASKDGQGYEQYF,TGTGCCAGCAAAGACGGACAGGGATACGAGCAGTACTTC
-,TRBJ1-1,many,TRBV30,CAWSASGLPHVAFF,TGTGCCTGGAGTGCCTCAGGACTACCGCACGTAGCTTTCTTT
-,TRBJ2-4,-,TRBV20-1,CSARSTVKNIQYF,TGCAGTGCTAGATCGACAGTCAAAAACATTCAGTACTTC
-,TRBJ1-6,-,TRBV5-6,CASSLEGYAVSPLHF,TGTGCCAGCAGCTTGGAAGGGTATGCTGTTTCACCCCTCCACTTT
TRBD1,TRBJ1-2,many,TRBV3-1,CASSQEVGGSGYTF,TGTGCCAGCAGCCAAGAGGTAGGGGGCAGTGGCTACACCTTC
TRBD1,TRBJ2-7,-,TRBV6-2/TRBV6-3,CASRRGQGGYEQYF,TGTGCCAGCAGGCGGGGACAGGGCGGGTACGAGCAGTACTTC
-,TRBJ1-2,many,TRBV28,CASSSGKLYGYTF,TGTGCCAGCAGTTCCGGCAAGCTCTATGGCTACACCTTC
TRBD2,TRBJ2-1,few,TRBV29-1,CSVVLHSGGYNEQFF,TGCAGCGTTGTCCTCCACAGCGGGGGCTACAATGAGCAGTTCTTC
TRBD2,TRBJ2-1,many,TRBV6-2/TRBV6-3,CASSYWMTSGGTFYDEQFF,TGTGCCAGCAGTTATTGGATGACTAGCGGGGGGACTTTCTATGATGAGCAGTTCTTC
-,TRBJ2-3,many,TRBV5-1,CASSRGPSTDTQYF,TGCGCCAGCAGCCGGGGCCCTAGCACAGATACGCAGTATTTT
-,TRBJ1-1,many,TRBV9,CASSQGGNTEAFF,TGTGCCAGCAGCCAAGGTGGGAACACTGAAGCTTTCTTT
-,TRBJ1-2,few,TRBV2,CASSDPPGSYGYTF,TGTGCCAGCAGTGACCCGCCGGGCTCCTATGGCTACACCTTC
-,TRBJ1-4,-,TRBV2,CASKAGRENEKLFF,TGTGCCAGCAAAGCGGGCCGGGAAAATGAAAAACTGTTTTTT